This T cell receptor beta chain was retrieved from a study of blood T cell repertoires in COVID-19. Clones were sequenced by immunoSEQ multiplex PCR, and TCRdb holds only the in-frame ones, with some missing. The data hold more than 250,000 clones, with roughly 85% observed a single time. The sequence was collected from a man in his sixties who had recovered from COVID-19. Material for sequencing was peripheral blood.

CDR3 protein: CASRTTGSQNTEAFF. DNA of the CDR3: TGTGCCAGCAGGACCACAGGGTCCCAGAACACTGAAGCTTTCTTT. The J gene is TRBJ1-1, the V gene TRBV2; D possibly corresponds to TRBD1 (6 bases). Trimming stripped 6 bases from V and 1 base from J, with 15 bases between. The CDR3 loop spans 15 amino acids. Looked up from germline, CDR1 is SNHLY and CDR2 is FYNNEI.